The present T cell receptor (beta chain) was sequenced within a study of OX40 agonist ivuxolimab in advanced cancers. This clone has only one observation. Its antigen remains unidentified. Study results and limitations: Compared with CD4+, CD8+ T cells on average had more expanded clones.

Between the trimmed V and J ends, which lost 0 bases and 4 bases, there was a span of 16 bases. CDR1 and CDR2 from the germline V gene are SGHRS and YFSETQ. The CDR3 length is 16 residues. Some clones are missing from TCRdb's copy, which holds only in-frame ones; the method was immunoSEQ multiplex PCR. The table has 100,000 or so clones, about 85% seen once. The chain has TRBV5-1 and TRBJ1-1; D perhaps matches TRBD1 (6 bases). This sequence was found in an adult with an advanced solid tumor such as melanoma, head and neck, liver or kidney cancer. The specimen was CD4+ or CD8+ T cells sorted from blood, collected in a trial of the OX40 agonist ivuxolimab. CDR3 loop: CASSLDGGLGSTEAFF. DNA of the CDR3: TGCGCCAGCAGCTTGGATGGGGGGCTGGGTTCCACTGAAGCTTTCTTT. The whole variable domain, remainder taken from reference TRBV5-1 and TRBJ1-1, is KAGVTQTPRYLIKTRGQQVTLSCSPISGHRSVSWYQQTPGQGLQFLFEYFSETQRNKGNFPGRFSGRQFSNSRSEMNVSTLELGDSALYLCASSLDGGLGSTEAFFGQGTRLTVV.